The 26 T cell receptor beta chains below all came from one sample that was sequenced in a study of blood T cell repertoires in COVID-19. The table came from immunoSEQ multiplex PCR; TCRdb's copy has only in-frame clones and leaves some out. The table lists some 270,000 clones, more than 85% of them singletons. The material sequenced was PBMCs or T cells enriched from blood (not recorded which). All receptors come from a man aged 35-49 years who had been exposed to COVID-19.

The rearrangement joins TRBV25-1 to TRBJ1-6; D not certain. Trimming left V 3 bases short and J 7 bases short, with 4 bases between. The CDR3 sequence is 12 residues long. Germline V gene sequence: CDR1 MGHDK, CDR2 SYGVNS. The CDR3 loop is CASSDENSPLHF. The CDR3 DNA is TGTGCCAGCAGTGACGAGAATTCACCCCTCCACTTT.

The V and J genes are TRBV30 and TRBJ1-1; D is unclear. The CDR3 contains 13 residues. The V end was cut by 2 bases, the J end by 1 base, with 8 bases between. The germline CDR1 and CDR2 sequences are GTSNPN and SVGIG (reference sequence). The CDR3: CAWSSPGNTEAFF. Written as DNA, the CDR3 is TGTGCCTGGAGTTCCCCAGGGAACACTGAAGCTTTCTTT.

This chain connects TRBV28 to TRBJ1-2; no definite D call. CDR1 and CDR2 (germline): MDHEN, SYDVKM. Trimming stripped 3 bases from V and 6 bases from J, with 8 bases between. The CDR3 extends over 12 amino acids. The CDR3 DNA reads TGTGCCAGCAGTTTCGAGGGAAATGGCTACACCTTC. Residues: CASSFEGNGYTF.

The chain links TRBV21-1 to TRBJ2-1; the table assigns TRBD2, which was not confirmed against the DNA. TRBV21-1 has pseudogene status. The CDR3 loop spans 16 amino acids. The CDR3 reads CASSKGDSGVYNEQFF. DNA of the CDR3: TGTGCCAGCAGCAAAGGGGATAGCGGGGTGTACAATGAGCAGTTCTTC.

The chain employs TRBV6-1 and TRBJ1-6, with D perhaps matching TRBD1 (6 bases). The ends were cut back, 3 bases at V and 10 bases at J, with 13 bases in the middle. CDR1 and CDR2 from the germline V gene are MNHNS and SASEGT. The CDR3 extends over 14 amino acids. The DNA for the CDR3 is TGTGCCAGCAGTGACCAGGGGTTTCGCTCACCCCTCCACTTT. Its protein product is CASSDQGFRSPLHF.

The chain uses TRBV15 and TRBJ2-7, with 7 bases identical to TRBD1. This CDR3 is built from 15 residues. Germline V gene lookup returns CDR1 LNHNV and CDR2 YYDKDF (reference sequence). V trimming: 1 base; J trimming: 5 bases; junction bases outside the gene matches: 8. CDR3 region: CATSRGTGIDDEQYF. CDR3 DNA: TGTGCCACCAGCAGAGGGACAGGTATAGATGACGAGCAGTACTTC.

V usage is TRBV12-2 and J usage is TRBJ1-2; the tabulated D call, TRBD1, remains unverified against the DNA. TRBV12-2 is reported as a pseudogene. The length of the CDR3 is 16 residues. CDR3 nucleotides: TGTGCAAGTCGCTTAGAAAAAGCAGGGGGCAACTATGGCTACACCTTC. It encodes CASRLEKAGGNYGYTF.

This rearrangement joins TRBV30 to TRBJ1-4; possibly TRBD1 for D (6 bases). The V and J ends lost 2 bases and 2 bases respectively, with 15 bases between them. The CDR3 spans 16 residues. CDR1 GTSNPN and CDR2 SVGIG come from the germline V gene (reference sequence). CDR3 sequence: CAWSTQGGETNEKLFF. The CDR3 DNA is TGTGCCTGGAGTACCCAAGGGGGGGAGACTAATGAAAAACTGTTTTTT.

This sequence joins TRBV29-1 and TRBJ2-1; 9 bases fit TRBD2. The CDR3 contains 17 residues. Germline loops: CDR1 SQVTM, CDR2 ANQGSEA. Germline trimming cut 1 base from V and 7 bases from J; bases unmatched to any gene: 14. As DNA, the CDR3 is TGCAGCGTTGAAGGGGCTGCGGGAGGGCCCTCGGGAAATGAGCAGTTCTTC. This translates into CSVEGAAGGPSGNEQFF.

The chain carries TRBV27 and TRBJ2-2; 11 bases match TRBD2. J was trimmed by 5 bases and V by 4 bases; bases with no gene match: 3. CDR3 length: 15 amino acids. Germline V gene sequence: CDR1 MNHEY, CDR2 SMNVEV (reference sequence). The CDR3 sequence is CASSSTSGATGELFF. In DNA form, the CDR3 reads TGTGCCAGCAGTTCGACTAGCGGGGCAACCGGGGAGCTGTTTTTT.

V usage is TRBV5-1 and J usage is TRBJ2-2; D ambiguous. This CDR3 is built from 12 residues. Trimming took 7 bases from V and 6 from J, leaving 10 bases between them. The germline gives CDR1 SGHRS, CDR2 YFSETQ. The CDR3 region has the DNA TGCGCCAGCGGGCCCAGAGCCGGGGAGCTGTTTTTT. It encodes CASGPRAGELFF.

The chain uses TRBV7-6 and TRBJ2-7; 8 bases are a match to TRBD2. Germline CDR1 SGHVS, CDR2 FNYEAQ. V trimming: 5 bases; J trimming: 3 bases; junction bases outside the gene matches: 9. The CDR3 length is 15 residues. The CDR3 DNA reads as TGTGCCAGCAGCCTAGAAAGCGGGAGCGGCTACGAGCAGTACTTC. Its translation is CASSLESGSGYEQYF. Looking up the rest from reference TRBV7-6 and TRBJ2-7 gives the full variable domain: GAGVSQSPRYKVTKRGQDVALRCDPISGHVSLYWYRQALGQGPEFLTYFNYEAQQDKSGLPNDRFSAERPEGSISTLTIQRTEQRDSAMYRCASSLESGSGYEQYFGPGTRLTVT.

This clone is a singleton in its sample. This chain connects TRBV9 to TRBJ2-2, with a tentative D call TRBD1 (6 bases). Trimming removed 0 bases at V and 0 bases at J, with 12 bases between. CDR1 and CDR2 from the germline V gene are SGDLS and YYNGEE. This CDR3 comprises 17 residues. The CDR3 reads CASSVGAGAANTGELFF. CDR3 nucleotides: TGTGCCAGCAGCGTAGGGGCAGGGGCCGCGAACACCGGGGAGCTGTTTTTT.

This clone was picked up one time. This chain connects TRBV12-5 to TRBJ2-2; weak D call: TRBD1 (5 bases). Trimming stripped 5 bases from V and 3 bases from J, with 13 bases between. The germline V gene has CDR1 LGHNT and CDR2 FRNRAP. The length of the CDR3 is 15 residues. CDR3 sequence reads: CASGTRVVDTGELFF. The DNA for the CDR3 is TGTGCTAGTGGTACCAGGGTTGTGGACACCGGGGAGCTGTTTTTT.

This clone was recorded a few times. The V gene is TRBV4-2, the J gene TRBJ1-5, with D perhaps matching TRBD1 (5 bases). Trimming took off 0 bases at V and 5 bases at J, with 11 bases between the two ends. The germline CDR1 and CDR2 sequences are LGHNA and YNFKEQ. The CDR3 contains 15 residues. The CDR3 reads CASSQDTQGYQPQHF. In nucleotides, the CDR3 is TGTGCCAGCAGCCAAGATACCCAGGGTTATCAGCCCCAGCATTTT.

V usage is TRBV4-2 and J usage is TRBJ1-2; 8 nucleotides line up with TRBD1. V trimming: 1 base; J trimming: 4 bases; junction bases outside the gene matches: 5. The germline V gene has CDR1 LGHNA and CDR2 YNFKEQ. The CDR3 runs to 15 residues. The CDR3 DNA reads as TGTGCCAGCAGCCAAGCAGGGGGCTCGTCCTATGGCTACACCTTC. Amino acids: CASSQAGGSSYGYTF.

The rearrangement links TRBV7-2 to TRBJ2-3, with D possibly being TRBD1 (6 bases). V lost 3 bases and J 4 bases, leaving 8 bases between the germline ends. CDR1 is SGHTA, CDR2 FQGNSA, per germline. The CDR3 totals 13 residues. DNA of the CDR3: TGTGCCAGCAGCTTGACAGGTTCAGATACGCAGTATTTT. It encodes CASSLTGSDTQYF. Combining the CDR3 with reference TRBV7-2 and TRBJ2-3 gives the whole variable domain GAGVSQSPSNKVTEKGKDVELRCDPISGHTALYWYRQSLGQGLEFLIYFQGNSAPDKSGLPSDRFSAERTGGSVSTLTIQRTQQEDSAVYLCASSLTGSDTQYFGPGTRLTVL.

The gene calls are TRBV24-1 and TRBJ2-3; D unclear. V was shortened by 2 bases and J by 6 bases, with 14 bases between the two germline ends. This CDR3 is 15 amino acids long. The germline CDR1 and CDR2 sequences are KGHDR and SFDVKD. The CDR3 nucleotides read TGTGCCACCAGTGATTCCGCAGGCCTCGCGGATACGCAGTATTTT. It translates to CATSDSAGLADTQYF.

This rearrangement joins TRBV7-2 to TRBJ2-1, with 8 bases lining up with TRBD2. Per the germline V gene, CDR1 is SGHTA and CDR2 is FQGNSA. The CDR3 has 16 amino acids. V dropped 5 bases and J dropped 3; count of bases not matched to a gene: 9. In DNA form, the CDR3 reads TGTGCCAGCAGCCGGAAAAGCGGGAGCTTCTACAATGAGCAGTTCTTC. It yields the protein CASSRKSGSFYNEQFF.

The CDR3 DNA is TGTGCCAGCAGCTCGTGGGCCGGGACACTATCATACGAGCAGTACTTC. Its translation is CASSSWAGTLSYEQYF. The V and J genes are TRBV5-5 and TRBJ2-7; TRBD1 is a possible D gene (6 bases). CDR1 is SGHKS, CDR2 YYEKEE, per germline (reference sequence). V was shortened by 3 bases and J by 4 bases, with 20 bases between the two germline ends. CDR3 length: 16 residues.

The rearrangement links TRBV6-5 to TRBJ1-3, with D unresolved. The ends were cut back, 6 bases at V and 0 bases at J, with 12 bases in the middle. The CDR3 extends over 15 amino acids. Per the germline V gene, CDR1 is MNHEY and CDR2 is SVGAGI. CDR3 nucleotides: TGTGCCAGCAGCCGTGGAGTAAGCTCTGGAAACACCATATATTTT. Protein: CASSRGVSSGNTIYF.

This chain uses TRBV9 with TRBJ2-5; 7 positions agree with TRBD2. CDR1 and CDR2 from the germline V gene are SGDLS and YYNGEE. This CDR3 spans 14 amino acids. J gave up 2 bases and V 2 bases, and 3 bases lay outside the gene matches. CDR3 amino acids: CASSVTSSQETQYF. The CDR3 DNA is TGTGCCAGCAGCGTGACTAGCAGTCAAGAGACCCAGTACTTC.

The chain couples TRBV21-1 to TRBJ1-6. TRBV21-1 is designated a pseudogene. The CDR3 extends over 20 amino acids. The CDR3 sequence is CASSDRAGQLLSSYNSPLHF. CDR3 in DNA: TGTGCCAGCAGCGACAGAGCGGGACAACTACTCAGCTCCTATAATTCACCCCTCCACTTT.

The rearrangement uses TRBV14 and TRBJ2-1; possibly TRBD2 for D (6 bases). Germline loops: CDR1 SGHDN, CDR2 FVKESK. The CDR3 extends over 15 amino acids. With 4 bases removed from V and 0 bases from J, the gap between germline ends came to 10 bases. CDR3 nucleotide sequence: TGTGCCAGCAGCCTTCGGACTAACTCCTACAATGAGCAGTTCTTC. It encodes CASSLRTNSYNEQFF.

The chain links TRBV19 to TRBJ1-2; 7 nucleotides match TRBD1. The CDR3 is 15 residues long. Germline lookup yields CDR1 LNHDA and CDR2 SQIVND (reference sequence). V lost 4 bases, J lost 8 bases, and 13 bases stayed unmatched. The CDR3 DNA is TGTGCCAGTAGTAGCCTCACAGGGGAGTGGGAAGGCTACACCTTC. It codes for CASSSLTGEWEGYTF.

This clone was seen a single time. The chain is built from TRBV7-6 and TRBJ1-2; 7 bases agree with TRBD1. CDR1 is SGHVS and CDR2 is FNYEAQ in the germline V gene. The length of the CDR3 is 14 residues. V shed 5 bases and J 3 bases; nucleotides not matched to a gene: 6. The chain's CDR3 is CASSPQTGDYGYTF. CDR3 in DNA: TGTGCCAGCAGCCCACAAACAGGGGACTATGGCTACACCTTC.